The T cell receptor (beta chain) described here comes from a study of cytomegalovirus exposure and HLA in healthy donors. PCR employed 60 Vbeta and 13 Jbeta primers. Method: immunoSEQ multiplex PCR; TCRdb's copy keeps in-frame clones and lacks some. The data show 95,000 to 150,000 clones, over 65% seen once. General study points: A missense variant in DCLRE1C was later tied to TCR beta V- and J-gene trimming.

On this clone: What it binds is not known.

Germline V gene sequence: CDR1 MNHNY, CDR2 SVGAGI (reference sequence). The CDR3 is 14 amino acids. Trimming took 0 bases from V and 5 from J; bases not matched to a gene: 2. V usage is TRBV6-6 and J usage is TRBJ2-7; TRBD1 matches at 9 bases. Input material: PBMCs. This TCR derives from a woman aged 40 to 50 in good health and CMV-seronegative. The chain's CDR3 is CASSYSGQGNEQYF. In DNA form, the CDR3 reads TGTGCCAGCAGTTACTCGGGACAGGGCAACGAGCAGTACTTC.